The next 30 T cell receptor beta chains were all read from a single sample in a study of T cell responses to AZD1222 COVID-19 vaccine. The method was immunoSEQ multiplex PCR; TCRdb's version includes in-frame clones alone and lacks a portion of them. The repertoire holds 150,000 to 200,000 clones, with around 90% as singletons. The sequencing here drew on peripheral blood, taken 28 days after the second AZD1222 dose. The receptors here all came from an adult who received the AZD1222 COVID-19 vaccine.

This chain uses TRBV7-6 with TRBJ1-4; D is possibly TRBD1 (5 bases). The germline CDR1 and CDR2 sequences are SGHVS and FNYEAQ. CDR3 size: 15 residues. The V and J ends lost 5 bases and 4 bases respectively, with 14 bases between them. CDR3 sequence reads: CASSPPLRDNEKLFF. The CDR3 DNA reads as TGTGCCAGCAGCCCCCCCCTCAGGGATAATGAAAAACTGTTTTTT. Variable domain in full (rest from reference TRBV7-6 and TRBJ1-4): GAGVSQSPRYKVTKRGQDVALRCDPISGHVSLYWYRQALGQGPEFLTYFNYEAQQDKSGLPNDRFSAERPEGSISTLTIQRTEQRDSAMYRCASSPPLRDNEKLFFGSGTQLSVL.

The chain has TRBV7-9 and TRBJ1-2; D possibly corresponds to TRBD1 (5 bases). Trimming stripped 5 bases from V and 2 bases from J, with 9 bases between. The CDR3 has 13 residues. The germline CDR1 and CDR2 sequences are SEHNR and FQNEAQ (reference sequence). The CDR3 DNA follows: TGTGCCAGCAGCCGGGACGGGAACTATGGCTACACCTTC. This encodes CASSRDGNYGYTF.

V is TRBV15 and J is TRBJ1-5, with D possibly matching TRBD1 (5 bases). This CDR3 contains 16 residues. Germline V lookup: CDR1 LNHNV, CDR2 YYDKDF (reference sequence). Trimming stripped 0 bases from V and 0 bases from J, with 9 bases between. This CDR3 is CATSRDRGASNQPQHF. CDR3 nucleotides: TGTGCCACCAGCAGAGATCGGGGCGCTAGCAATCAGCCCCAGCATTTT.

The chain links TRBV7-2 to TRBJ2-1; D may be TRBD2 (6 bases). Trimming shortened V by 1 base and J by 7 bases, and 14 bases separated the two germline ends. Germline V lookup: CDR1 SGHTA, CDR2 FQGNSA. CDR3 length equals 15 residues. The CDR3 here is CASSLDGGGWNEQFF. The CDR3 coding sequence is TGTGCCAGCAGCTTAGATGGGGGAGGCTGGAATGAGCAGTTCTTC.

The rearrangement joins TRBV4-2 to TRBJ1-5; D not resolved. Per germline, CDR1 LGHNA and CDR2 YNFKEQ. V lost 0 bases, J lost 0 bases, and 9 bases lay in between. The CDR3 contains 16 residues. CDR3 protein: CASSQDLADSNQPQHF. DNA for the CDR3: TGTGCCAGCAGCCAAGATCTGGCTGATAGCAATCAGCCCCAGCATTTT.

The chain uses TRBV4-3 and TRBJ2-1; TRBD2 is a possible D gene (5 bases). The germline V gene encodes CDR1 LGHNA and CDR2 YSLEER. Deletions cut 1 base from V and 1 base from J, with 8 bases between. The CDR3 spans 15 residues. The CDR3 DNA reads TGCGCCAGCAGCCAAGGGAGGTTTTCCTACAATGAGCAGTTCTTC. As protein: CASSQGRFSYNEQFF.

The rearrangement joins TRBV5-6 to TRBJ1-1, with D hard to call. There are 13 residues in the CDR3. Trimming cost V 0 bases and J 1 base, with 4 bases left between them. The germline V gene has CDR1 SGHDT and CDR2 YYEEEE. The CDR3 coding sequence is TGTGCCAGCAGCTTGGCCGCGAACACTGAAGCTTTCTTT. The encoded protein is CASSLAANTEAFF.

The chain joins TRBV15 to TRBJ1-2; the D is unclear. V lost 0 bases and J lost 4, with 15 bases in between. There are 16 residues in the CDR3. CDR1 is LNHNV and CDR2 is YYDKDF in the germline V gene (reference sequence). The CDR3 loop is CATSRDNPTRGYGYTF. CDR3 coding DNA: TGTGCCACCAGCAGAGATAACCCAACTCGGGGCTATGGCTACACCTTC.

J is TRBJ2-3 and V is TRBV6-2 or TRBV6-3; 9 bases match TRBD2. There are 15 residues in the CDR3. V lost 5 bases, J lost 6 bases, and 9 bases stayed unmatched. Germline V gene sequence: CDR1 MNHEY, CDR2 SVGEGT. This chain's CDR3 is CASSPRGGFDDTQYF. The DNA of the CDR3 is TGTGCCAGCAGTCCGCGGGGGGGGTTTGATGATACGCAGTATTTT.

The chain joins TRBV7-8 to TRBJ2-5; D is perhaps TRBD1 or TRBD2 (5 bases each). The V gene's germline CDR1 is SGHVS and CDR2 FQNEAQ. V was trimmed by 5 bases and J by 1 base, leaving 11 bases between them. CDR3 length: 14 residues. CDR3 nucleotides: TGTGCCAGCAGCATAACGGGGCCCCAAGAGACCCAGTACTTC. As protein: CASSITGPQETQYF.

The chain is built from TRBV19 and TRBJ1-1; D call uncertain. Germline CDR1 reads LNHDA; CDR2 reads SQIVND (reference sequence). V was clipped by 2 bases and J by 5 bases, with 9 bases between them. The CDR3 is made up of 13 amino acids. In DNA, the CDR3 is TGTGCCAGTAGTATAAAAGAGAGGACTGAAGCTTTCTTT. Its translation is CASSIKERTEAFF.

The rearrangement uses TRBV7-2 and TRBJ2-1; 7 bases fit TRBD1. Germline V CDR1 and CDR2: SGHTA, FQGNSA. J gave up 4 bases and V 4 bases, and 7 bases lay outside the gene matches. The CDR3 spans 15 residues. CDR3 amino acids: CASSSTGEWYNEQFF. Written as DNA, the CDR3 is TGTGCCAGCAGCTCAACAGGGGAGTGGTACAATGAGCAGTTCTTC.

The J gene is TRBJ1-6, the V gene TRBV2; 7 bases line up with TRBD1. With V trimmed by 5 bases and J by 6 bases, 4 bases remained unmatched. The CDR3 has 14 residues. Germline lookup yields CDR1 SNHLY and CDR2 FYNNEI. The DNA for the CDR3 is TGTGCCAGCAGTAACCGGGACAGTAATTCACCCCTCCACTTT. The encoded protein is CASSNRDSNSPLHF. The full variable domain, rest sourced from reference TRBV2 and TRBJ1-6, is EPEVTQTPSHQVTQMGQEVILRCVPISNHLYFYWYRQILGQKVEFLVSFYNNEISEKSEIFDDQFSVERPDGSNFTLKIRSTKLEDSAMYFCASSNRDSNSPLHFGNGTRLTVT.

This chain uses TRBV11-2 with TRBJ2-7, with a possible D match to TRBD2 (5 bases). The CDR3 consists of 12 residues. The V end lost 4 bases, the J end lost 5 bases, and 9 bases lay between the germline ends. Germline CDR1 is SGHAT and CDR2 is FQNNGV. Here the CDR3 reads CASSYTSHEQYF. In DNA, the CDR3 is TGTGCCAGCAGCTATACTAGTCACGAGCAGTACTTC.

A single count supports this clone. The CDR3, as DNA: TGTGCCAGTCTCCCCCAAGGGAGGCGCAATCAGCCCCAGCATTTT. Its translation is CASLPQGRRNQPQHF. J is TRBJ1-5 and V is TRBV19; the D is unclear. V lost 8 bases and J 2 bases, leaving 16 bases between the germline ends. Germline CDR1 and CDR2: LNHDA and SQIVND (reference sequence). This CDR3 is built from 15 residues.

This chain uses TRBV27 with TRBJ2-5; D not resolved. The CDR3 spans 12 residues. The V and J ends lost 5 bases and 4 bases respectively, with 8 bases between them. The V gene's germline CDR1 is MNHEY and CDR2 SMNVEV (reference sequence). The CDR3 region is CASSGSAETQYF. The CDR3 nucleotides read TGTGCCAGCAGTGGGTCGGCAGAGACCCAGTACTTC.

This sequence joins TRBV7-9 and TRBJ1-1, with a possible D match to TRBD1 (5 bases). The V gene's germline CDR1 is SEHNR and CDR2 FQNEAQ (reference sequence). The germline V and J ends were trimmed by 5 bases and 3 bases, with 10 bases remaining between them. The CDR3 extends over 13 amino acids. CDR3 DNA: TGTGCCAGCAGCCCACGAGGGGACACTGAAGCTTTCTTT. Residues: CASSPRGDTEAFF.

CDR3 protein: CASSASYEQYF. CDR3 in DNA: TGTGCCAGCAGCGCCTCCTACGAGCAGTACTTC. The chain uses TRBV4-2 and TRBJ2-7; unclear D gene. Trimming shortened V by 5 bases and J by 0 bases, and 2 bases separated the two germline ends. The CDR3 runs 11 residues. Germline V lookup: CDR1 LGHNA, CDR2 YNFKEQ.

The V and J genes are TRBV30 and TRBJ2-7; 9 nucleotides match TRBD1. Germline V gives CDR1 GTSNPN, CDR2 SVGIG (reference sequence). J gave up 2 bases and V 3 bases, and 5 bases lay outside the gene matches. The CDR3 consists of 14 residues. The CDR3 DNA is TGTGCCTGGAGCTCCGGGACAGGGACCTACGAGCAGTACTTC. Protein: CAWSSGTGTYEQYF.

The rearrangement joins TRBV19 to TRBJ1-1, with a tentative D call TRBD1 (6 bases). Germline V lookup: CDR1 LNHDA, CDR2 SQIVND (reference sequence). CDR3 length: 13 amino acids. Trimming left V 7 bases short and J 1 base short, with 10 bases between. The CDR3 DNA sequence: TGTGCCAGTATCCGGACAGCGAACACTGAAGCTTTCTTT. It codes for CASIRTANTEAFF.

This rearrangement joins TRBV5-6 to TRBJ2-3; D is uncertain. V was trimmed by 4 bases and J by 2 bases, leaving 14 bases between them. CDR3 length: 15 amino acids. Germline V lookup: CDR1 SGHDT, CDR2 YYEEEE. CDR3 coding DNA: TGTGCCAGCAGCGCCCGACTTAGCCACACAGATACGCAGTATTTT. It codes for CASSARLSHTDTQYF.

The V gene is TRBV6-6, the J gene TRBJ1-2, with D unresolved. Trimming took 5 bases from V and 7 from J, leaving 17 bases between them. CDR1 is MNHNY and CDR2 is SVGAGI in the germline V gene (reference sequence). The CDR3 loop spans 14 amino acids. CDR3 bases: TGTGCCAGCAGTCTCAGCCTAACATCGTCTGGCTACACCTTC. Protein: CASSLSLTSSGYTF.

The chain is built from TRBV18 and TRBJ1-5; D is undetermined. The germline V gene has CDR1 KGHSH and CDR2 LQKENI. This CDR3 contains 15 residues. Trimming removed 0 bases from V and 0 bases from J, with 6 bases in between. CDR3: CASSPPWDSNQPQHF. CDR3 DNA sequence: TGTGCCAGCTCACCACCATGGGATAGCAATCAGCCCCAGCATTTT.

V is TRBV6-5 and J is TRBJ1-6; no clear D gene. The CDR3 is 15 residues long. Germline V gene sequence: CDR1 MNHEY, CDR2 SVGAGI. Trimming left V 4 bases short and J 8 bases short, with 15 bases between. CDR3 sequence reads: CASSSSLTRDSPLHF. CDR3 DNA: TGTGCCAGCAGTTCCTCCCTCACGAGGGATTCACCCCTCCACTTT.

The V call is TRBV14, the J call TRBJ1-2, with D hard to call. The CDR3 has 16 residues. V lost 2 bases and J lost 5, with 18 bases in between. Germline lookup yields CDR1 SGHDN and CDR2 FVKESK. The CDR3 is CASSQPPEGYTYGYTF. The CDR3 DNA follows: TGTGCCAGCAGCCAACCCCCTGAGGGTTATACTTATGGCTACACCTTC.

The rearrangement joins TRBV19 to TRBJ2-7; possibly TRBD1 or TRBD2 for D (6 bases each). CDR1 is LNHDA and CDR2 is SQIVND in the germline V gene (reference sequence). Trimming took off 11 bases at V and 2 bases at J, with 16 bases between the two ends. The CDR3 length is 13 residues. The CDR3 region is CASRGQGPYEQYF. The CDR3 region has the DNA TGTGCCTCTCGGGGGCAGGGACCCTACGAGCAGTACTTC.

The chain links TRBV9 to TRBJ2-2, with D unresolved. Looked up from germline, CDR1 is SGDLS and CDR2 is YYNGEE. The CDR3 length is 14 residues. The ends were cut back, 0 bases at V and 6 bases at J, with 9 bases in the middle. CDR3 loop: CASSVDRRAGELFF. In DNA, the CDR3 is TGTGCCAGCAGCGTAGACAGACGTGCCGGGGAGCTGTTTTTT. Using reference TRBV9 and TRBJ2-2 for the parts outside the CDR3, the full variable domain is DSGVTQTPKHLITATGQRVTLRCSPRSGDLSVYWYQQSLDQGLQFLIQYYNGEERAKGNILERFSAQQFPDLHSELNLSSLELGDSALYFCASSVDRRAGELFFGEGSRLTVL.

This chain links TRBV5-6 with TRBJ2-5; a possible D gene is TRBD1 (6 bases). Germline V gene data show CDR1 as SGHDT and CDR2 as YYEEEE. V was pared by 4 bases and J by 2 bases, with 12 bases between. The CDR3 has 14 amino acids. The DNA of the CDR3 is TGTGCCAGCAGCCCAGGGGTGAGGCAAGAGACCCAGTACTTC. Protein product: CASSPGVRQETQYF. Full variable domain (missing parts from reference TRBV5-6 and TRBJ2-5): DAGVTQSPTHLIKTRGQQVTLRCSPKSGHDTVSWYQQALGQGPQFIFQYYEEEERQRGNFPDRFSGHQFPNYSSELNVNALLLGDSALYLCASSPGVRQETQYFGPGTRLLVL.

The J gene is TRBJ1-1, the V gene TRBV11-2; a weak D match, TRBD1 (6 bases). V gave up 0 bases and J gave up 1 base, with 15 bases separating them. Germline values: CDR1 SGHAT, CDR2 FQNNGV. The CDR3 spans 17 residues. The CDR3 sequence is CASSLDRGARGNTEAFF. The DNA for the CDR3 is TGTGCCAGCAGCTTAGATCGAGGTGCCAGGGGGAACACTGAAGCTTTCTTT.

The rearrangement uses TRBV3-1 (or the pseudogene TRBV3-2) and TRBJ2-1; TRBD2 matches at 9 bases. This CDR3 is built from 16 residues. Germline loops: CDR1 LGHDT, CDR2 YNNKEL (reference sequence). Trimming took 3 bases from V and 0 from J; bases not matched to a gene: 3. The CDR3 region is CASSQVAGDSYNEQFF. DNA for the CDR3: TGTGCCAGCAGCCAGGTAGCGGGAGACTCCTACAATGAGCAGTTCTTC.